Presented here are 24 T cell receptor beta chains from one specimen sequenced in a study of shared clonotypes between healthy human individuals. Clones were read by immunoSEQ multiplex PCR, and TCRdb kept only the in-frame ones, dropping some. The repertoire has 2 million to 2.5 million clones, over 85% of them found once; the top ten carry 0.13%. The sequencing sample was made of naive CD4+ T cells sorted from blood. Subset denoted: CD45RA+ positively selected. These receptors were taken from a man between 18 and 29 years old in good health.

CDR3 residues: CASSPLGQGGTQYF. The CDR3 DNA follows: TGTGCCAGCTCACCACTCGGACAGGGGGGTACCCAGTACTTC. The chain uses TRBV18 and TRBJ2-5, with TRBD1 matching 10 bases. After removal of 1 base from V and 8 bases from J, the junction contained 4 bases not matched to a gene. CDR1 KGHSH and CDR2 LQKENI come from the germline V gene. The CDR3 loop spans 14 amino acids.

This clone occurred once. V gene TRBV27 combines with J gene TRBJ2-7; TRBD2 might be the D (5 bases). V lost 6 bases, J lost 5 bases, and 14 bases lay in between. This CDR3 is 13 amino acids long. Germline V gives CDR1 MNHEY, CDR2 SMNVEV (reference sequence). The CDR3 bases are TGTGCCAGCAGGGCCAGGCCCGGGAACGAGCAGTACTTC. The encoded protein is CASRARPGNEQYF.

The chain uses TRBV29-1 and TRBJ2-1, with TRBD2 matching 7 bases. The junction had 2 bases not matched to a gene; V was cut back by 3 bases and J by 3 bases. From germline, CDR1 is SQVTM and CDR2 ANQGSEA. The CDR3 is made up of 13 amino acids. The CDR3 reads CSVEASGYNEQFF. The CDR3 DNA reads TGCAGCGTTGAGGCTAGCGGCTACAATGAGCAGTTCTTC.

This clone appeared a single time. The rearrangement uses TRBV19 and TRBJ1-2; D is undetermined. From germline, CDR1 is LNHDA and CDR2 SQIVND (reference sequence). CDR3 length equals 12 residues. V lost 6 bases, J lost 7 bases, and 12 bases lay in between. DNA of the CDR3: TGTGCCAGTAGAGCGGGTAACGGTGGCTACACCTTC. This codes for CASRAGNGGYTF. Full variable domain (outside the CDR3, taken from reference TRBV19 and TRBJ1-2): DGGITQSPKYLFRKEGQNVTLSCEQNLNHDAMYWYRQDPGQGLRLIYYSQIVNDFQKGDIAEGYSVSREKKESFPLTVTSAQKNPTAFYLCASRAGNGGYTFGSGTRLTVV.

Worth noting for this clone: Within the sample, other DNA sequences also encode this same CDR3. The rearrangement uses TRBV28 and TRBJ2-7, with 9 positions matching TRBD1. CDR1 and CDR2 (germline): MDHEN, SYDVKM. CDR3 length equals 13 residues. Trimming cost V 6 bases and J 4 bases; bases outside gene matches: 4. The CDR3 reads CASRTGGLYEQYF. CDR3 DNA sequence: TGTGCCAGCAGGACAGGGGGGTTGTACGAGCAGTACTTC.

The chain employs TRBV10-3 and TRBJ1-5, with D maybe TRBD1 (6 bases). CDR3 size: 15 residues. V lost 3 bases, J lost 7 bases, and 16 bases lay in between. Germline assignment: CDR1 ENHRY and CDR2 SYGVKD. The CDR3 sequence is CAISEGGLLGQPQHF. In DNA form, the CDR3 reads TGTGCCATCAGTGAAGGGGGACTTCTGGGGCAGCCCCAGCATTTT.

This sequence joins TRBV7-8 and TRBJ2-5; 10 bases map to TRBD2. This CDR3 is 15 amino acids long. The germline gives CDR1 SGHVS, CDR2 FQNEAQ. V shed 1 base and J 5 bases; nucleotides not matched to a gene: 4. In DNA form, the CDR3 reads TGTGCCAGCAGCTTAGAACTAGCGGGAAGGGAGACCCAGTACTTC. Its translation: CASSLELAGRETQYF.

This chain joins TRBV5-4 and TRBJ2-5, with 11 bases that match TRBD2. CDR3 size: 16 residues. The germline V gene encodes CDR1 SGHNT and CDR2 YYREEE (reference sequence). V was clipped by 0 bases and J by 5 bases; unmatched bases: 6. The CDR3 reads CASSLGVAGGQETQYF. The CDR3 DNA is TGTGCCAGCAGCTTGGGAGTAGCGGGGGGGCAGGAGACCCAGTACTTC.

The CDR3 DNA reads as TGCGCCAGCAGCTTAGGACAGCCTACTTACAATGAGCAGTTCTTC. Protein sequence: CASSLGQPTYNEQFF. The chain combines TRBV5-1 with TRBJ2-1, with TRBD1 as a possible D gene (6 bases). The V end was cut by 2 bases, the J end by 4 bases, with 13 bases between. Germline V gene lookup returns CDR1 SGHRS and CDR2 YFSETQ. There are 15 residues in the CDR3.

The chain is built from TRBV5-1 and TRBJ2-3; 11 bases line up with TRBD2. Per germline, CDR1 SGHRS and CDR2 YFSETQ. Trimming at V came to 5 bases and at J to 3 bases, leaving 11 bases not matched to a gene. This CDR3 has 17 residues. CDR3 in amino acids: CASRPGKTSGVTDTQYF. CDR3 nucleotide sequence: TGCGCCAGCAGACCTGGGAAGACTAGCGGGGTAACAGATACGCAGTATTTT.

Details on this clone: Other DNA sequences in this specimen translate into the identical CDR3. The chain employs TRBV4-1 and TRBJ1-1; no firm D call. Germline CDR1 reads MGHRA; CDR2 reads YSYEKL. V lost 4 bases, J lost 4 bases, and 7 bases lay in between. This CDR3 comprises 12 residues. In nucleotides, the CDR3 is TGCGCCAGCAGCCTCCGGGGCACTGAAGCTTTCTTT. Translation gives CASSLRGTEAFF.

This clone was found once. This chain uses TRBV15 with TRBJ1-2, with D tentatively TRBD1 (5 bases). CDR3 length: 14 amino acids. Trimming pared 1 base from V and 10 bases from J, leaving 16 bases between. Germline V gives CDR1 LNHNV, CDR2 YYDKDF (reference sequence). Here the CDR3 reads CATSRATPGQDYTF. Here the CDR3 DNA reads TGTGCCACCAGCAGAGCAACCCCAGGGCAGGACTACACCTTC.

This clone was seen just once. The chain couples TRBV7-9 to TRBJ1-4, with D uncertain. Germline V lookup: CDR1 SEHNR, CDR2 FQNEAQ (reference sequence). Trimming stripped 4 bases from V and 0 bases from J, with 6 bases between. The CDR3 runs 14 residues. The CDR3 coding sequence is TGTGCCAGCAGCTCGGTTGCAACTAATGAAAAACTGTTTTTT. It is translated as CASSSVATNEKLFF. The whole variable domain, remainder taken from reference TRBV7-9 and TRBJ1-4, is DTGVSQNPRHKITKRGQNVTFRCDPISEHNRLYWYRQTLGQGPEFLTYFQNEAQLEKSRLLSDRFSAERPKGSFSTLEIQRTEQGDSAMYLCASSSVATNEKLFFGSGTQLSVL.

The rearrangement joins TRBV7-9 to TRBJ2-4; 11 bases match TRBD2. The CDR3 extends over 15 amino acids. V lost 6 bases and J lost 8; bases outside the gene matches: 9. CDR1 is SEHNR and CDR2 is FQNEAQ in the germline V gene (reference sequence). CDR3 region: CASSPDSGRAHIQYF. The DNA of the CDR3 is TGTGCCAGCAGTCCAGATAGCGGGAGGGCCCACATTCAGTACTTC.

In regard to this clone: Other DNA sequences from this sample encode an identical CDR3 as well. The rearrangement links TRBV9 to TRBJ2-5; TRBD2 matches 8 bases. The germline gives CDR1 SGDLS, CDR2 YYNGEE. The V gene end was trimmed by 0 bases and the J gene end by 5 bases; junction bases not matched to a gene: 6. This CDR3 comprises 15 residues. The CDR3 nucleotides are TGTGCCAGCAGCGTAGGGACGGGAGGGCTGGAGACCCAGTACTTC. It encodes CASSVGTGGLETQYF.

Here the CDR3 reads CAISGGAGSNQPQHF. DNA for the CDR3: TGTGCCATCAGTGGGGGTGCTGGAAGCAATCAGCCCCAGCATTTT. The gene calls are TRBV10-3 and TRBJ1-5; no clear D. This CDR3 contains 15 residues. The germline V gene encodes CDR1 ENHRY and CDR2 SYGVKD. V lost 4 bases and J lost 1, with 11 bases in between.

The chain is built from TRBV11-2 and TRBJ1-1; no clear D. Germline lookup yields CDR1 SGHAT and CDR2 FQNNGV. The length of the CDR3 is 12 residues. V was shortened by 5 bases and J by 8 bases, with 12 bases between the two germline ends. The CDR3 loop is CASSPNPPEAFF. As DNA, the CDR3 is TGTGCCAGCAGCCCGAACCCCCCCGAAGCTTTCTTT. Full variable domain (rest looked up from reference TRBV11-2 and TRBJ1-1): EAGVAQSPRYKIIEKRQSVAFWCNPISGHATLYWYQQILGQGPKLLIQFQNNGVVDDSQLPKDRFSAERLKGVDSTLKIQPAKLEDSAVYLCASSPNPPEAFFGQGTRLTVV.

The chain links TRBV28 to TRBJ1-1; 7 positions agree with TRBD1. V dropped 7 bases and J dropped 0; count of bases not matched to a gene: 11. CDR3 size: 16 residues. Germline-derived CDR1 and CDR2 are MDHEN and SYDVKM. CDR3 protein: CASNRGGGSVNTEAFF. The CDR3 region has the DNA TGTGCCAGCAACCGAGGGGGCGGGAGCGTGAACACTGAAGCTTTCTTT.

The genes are TRBV7-2 and TRBJ2-3; possible D gene TRBD1, 5 bases. This CDR3 region has 17 residues. Germline CDR1 is SGHTA and CDR2 is FQGNSA. The V end was cut by 7 bases, the J end by 1 base, with 21 bases between. CDR3 protein: CASTVRGSPSGTDTQYF. In DNA, the CDR3 is TGTGCCAGCACGGTTAGGGGTAGCCCATCGGGCACAGATACGCAGTATTTT.

The chain has TRBV15 and TRBJ2-3; 7 nucleotides line up with TRBD2. CDR1 and CDR2 from the germline V gene are LNHNV and YYDKDF (reference sequence). The ends lost 0 bases at V and 6 bases at J; junction bases unmatched: 12. This CDR3 contains 17 residues. In DNA form, the CDR3 reads TGTGCCACCAGCAGAGATTACGGCGGGAGAGCAGGGGATACGCAGTATTTT. It translates to CATSRDYGGRAGDTQYF.

The chain recombines TRBV28 with TRBJ2-7, with TRBD1 matching over 11 bases. The J segment lost 4 bases and the V segment lost 6 bases, leaving 5 bases of the junction unmatched. Germline V gives CDR1 MDHEN, CDR2 SYDVKM. The CDR3 has 14 amino acids. DNA of the CDR3: TGTGCCAGCAGGGGACAGGGGGACGGTTACGAGCAGTACTTC. It is translated as CASRGQGDGYEQYF.

The rearrangement links TRBV4-1 to TRBJ2-7; 7 bases fit TRBD2. CDR3 length equals 14 residues. The V gene's germline CDR1 is MGHRA and CDR2 YSYEKL. V shed 4 bases and J 6 bases; nucleotides not matched to a gene: 9. For the CDR3, the DNA is TGCGCCAGCAGCCTGAGGACTAGGGAGGCCGAGCAGTACTTC. Amino acids: CASSLRTREAEQYF.

This chain joins TRBV9 and TRBJ2-1, with D uncertain. V lost 3 bases and J lost 4, with 8 bases in between. The germline V gene has CDR1 SGDLS and CDR2 YYNGEE. The CDR3 consists of 13 residues. The CDR3, as DNA: TGTGCCAGCAGCGAAAGACTGTACAATGAGCAGTTCTTC. Protein product: CASSERLYNEQFF.

J is TRBJ2-5 and V is TRBV30, with unresolved D. Trimming shortened V by 0 bases and J by 7 bases, and 18 bases separated the two germline ends. The length of the CDR3 is 15 residues. Germline CDR1 reads GTSNPN; CDR2 reads SVGIG (reference sequence). The CDR3 region has the DNA TGTGCCTGGAGTGTACTCAGCACGACGACGGTGACCCAGTACTTC. Protein: CAWSVLSTTTVTQYF.